Included here is one T cell receptor beta chain sequence, with context. Antigen: not known. This sample was taken from a study of cytomegalovirus exposure and HLA in healthy donors. Overall study: An early data release held approximately 80 million unique TCRs from HLA-typed donors. Regarding the study as a whole: Three of the chains that were CMV-associated were confirmed in vitro to be specific for CMV antigens. Reported results showed that the classifier diagnosed cytomegalovirus status with high specificity and sensitivity.

PCR amplification relied on 60 Vbeta primers (plus 13 Jbeta primers). In the study's own analysis: Counted up in a later analysis, unique TCR beta chains came to approximately 83 million, with around 12 million shared. Data came from immunoSEQ multiplex PCR; TCRdb stores just in-frame clones and leaves some out. Clonal size and the V and J genes are those of that table, whereas D and trimming came from the DNA. The profile shows 130,000 or so clones, roughly three quarters of them singletons. The receptor was derived from a woman aged 55 to 70 in good health and CMV-seronegative. Material: PBMCs.

The CDR3 DNA reads TGCGCCAGCAACGACAGTCCCCAAGAGACCCAGTACTTC. Protein sequence: CASNDSPQETQYF. The V and J genes are TRBV5-1 and TRBJ2-5; D may be TRBD1 (5 bases). Trimming shortened V by 6 bases and J by 1 base, and 10 bases separated the two germline ends. Germline V CDR1 and CDR2: SGHRS, YFSETQ. This CDR3 has 13 residues.